This TCR beta chain was retrieved from a study of blood T cell repertoires in COVID-19. Germline V gives CDR1 PRHDT, CDR2 FYEKMQ (reference sequence). With 5 bases removed from V and 2 bases from J, the gap between germline ends came to 12 bases. The CDR3 contains 14 residues. As handled by the study authors: It was from reference gene primer amplification that nucleated cell counts were estimated. Method: immunoSEQ multiplex PCR; TCRdb's copy keeps in-frame clones and lacks some. That table furnishes V, J and clone size, whereas the DNA furnished D and trimming. The repertoire holds about 20,000 clones, with roughly 90% as singletons.

The receptor was isolated from a human donor in a cohort sampled during active COVID-19. Sequencing was done on a sample of peripheral blood. V gene TRBV13 combines with J gene TRBJ1-1, with D maybe TRBD1 (6 bases). The chain's CDR3 is CASSQQGSNTEAFF. The CDR3 nucleotides read TGTGCCAGCAGCCAACAGGGCTCCAACACTGAAGCTTTCTTT.